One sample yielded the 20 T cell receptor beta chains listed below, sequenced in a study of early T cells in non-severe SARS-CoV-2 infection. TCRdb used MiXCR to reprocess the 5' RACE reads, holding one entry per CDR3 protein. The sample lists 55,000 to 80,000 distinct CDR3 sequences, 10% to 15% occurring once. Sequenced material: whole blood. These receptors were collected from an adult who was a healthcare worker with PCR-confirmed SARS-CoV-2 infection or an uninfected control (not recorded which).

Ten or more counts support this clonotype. CDR3 nucleotide sequence: TGTGCCAGCACCCAACCCCGGCGGGGGAGGGCCTACGAGCAGTACTTC. This encodes CASTQPRRGRAYEQYF. The chain couples TRBV7-2 to TRBJ2-7, with 7 bases aligning to TRBD2. Germline V gene data show CDR1 as SGHTA and CDR2 as FQGNSA. After removal of 7 bases from V and 2 bases from J, the junction contained 14 bases not matched to a gene. The CDR3 spans 16 residues.

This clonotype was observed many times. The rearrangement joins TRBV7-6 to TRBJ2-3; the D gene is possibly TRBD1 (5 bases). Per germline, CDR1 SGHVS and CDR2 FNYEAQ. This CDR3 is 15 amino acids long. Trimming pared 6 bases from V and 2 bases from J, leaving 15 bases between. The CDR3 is CASRPKPDTTDTQYF. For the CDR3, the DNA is TGTGCCAGCAGACCTAAGCCGGACACCACAGATACGCAGTATTTT.

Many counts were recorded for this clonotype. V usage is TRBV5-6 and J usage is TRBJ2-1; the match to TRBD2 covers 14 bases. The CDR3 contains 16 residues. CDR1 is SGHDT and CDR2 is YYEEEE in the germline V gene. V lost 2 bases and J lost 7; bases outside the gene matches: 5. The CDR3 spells CASSFWTSGRSNEQFF. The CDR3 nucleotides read TGTGCCAGCAGCTTTTGGACTAGCGGGAGGTCAAATGAGCAGTTCTTC.

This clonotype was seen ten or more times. In DNA, the CDR3 is TGTGCCAGCAGCCTACTCGGGGGCCAGGTCCACAATGAGCAGTTCTTC. Encoded protein: CASSLLGGQVHNEQFF. The V gene is TRBV5-4, the J gene TRBJ2-1, with D possibly called TRBD1 or TRBD2 (6 bases each). CDR3 length: 16 amino acids. Germline lookup yields CDR1 SGHNT and CDR2 YYREEE (reference sequence). V lost 4 bases and J lost 5, with 19 bases in between.

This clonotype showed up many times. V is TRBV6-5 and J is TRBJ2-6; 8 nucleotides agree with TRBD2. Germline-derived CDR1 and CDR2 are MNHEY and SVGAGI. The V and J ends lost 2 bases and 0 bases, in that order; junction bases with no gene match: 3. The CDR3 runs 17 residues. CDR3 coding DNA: TGTGCCAGCAGTTACGGAGCGGGAGTCTCTGGGGCCAACGTCCTGACTTTC. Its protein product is CASSYGAGVSGANVLTF.

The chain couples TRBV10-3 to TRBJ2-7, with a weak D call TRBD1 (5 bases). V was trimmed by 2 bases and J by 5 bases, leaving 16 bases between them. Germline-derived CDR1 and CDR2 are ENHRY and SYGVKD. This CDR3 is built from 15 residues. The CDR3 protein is CAISESRAWSNEQYF. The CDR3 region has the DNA TGTGCCATCAGTGAGAGCAGGGCATGGTCGAACGAGCAGTACTTC.

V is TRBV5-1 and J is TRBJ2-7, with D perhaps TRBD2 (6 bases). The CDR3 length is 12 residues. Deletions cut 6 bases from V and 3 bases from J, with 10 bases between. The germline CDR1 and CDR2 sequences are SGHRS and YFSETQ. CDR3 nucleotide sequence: TGCGCCAGCACCGGCGGGAACTACGAGCAGTACTTC. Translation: CASTGGNYEQYF.

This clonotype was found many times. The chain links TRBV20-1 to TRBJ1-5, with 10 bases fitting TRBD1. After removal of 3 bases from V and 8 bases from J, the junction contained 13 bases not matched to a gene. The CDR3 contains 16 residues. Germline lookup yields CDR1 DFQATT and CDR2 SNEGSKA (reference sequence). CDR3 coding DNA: TGCAGTGCTAGTCATGGGACAGGGGTATTTGTAGAGCCCCAGCATTTT. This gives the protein CSASHGTGVFVEPQHF.

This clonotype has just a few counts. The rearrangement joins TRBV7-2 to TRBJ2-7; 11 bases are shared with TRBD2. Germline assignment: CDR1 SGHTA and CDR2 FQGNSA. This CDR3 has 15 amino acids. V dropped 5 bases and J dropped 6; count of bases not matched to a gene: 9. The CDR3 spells CASSPAGLAESEQYF. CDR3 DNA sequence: TGTGCCAGCAGCCCAGCGGGACTAGCGGAAAGCGAGCAGTACTTC.

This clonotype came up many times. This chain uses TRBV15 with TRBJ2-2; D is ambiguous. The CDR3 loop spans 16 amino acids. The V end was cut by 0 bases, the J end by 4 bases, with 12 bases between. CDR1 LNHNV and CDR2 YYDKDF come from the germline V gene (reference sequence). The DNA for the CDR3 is TGTGCCACCAGCAGAGATCGAGGCGTTATCACCGGGGAGCTGTTTTTT. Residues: CATSRDRGVITGELFF.

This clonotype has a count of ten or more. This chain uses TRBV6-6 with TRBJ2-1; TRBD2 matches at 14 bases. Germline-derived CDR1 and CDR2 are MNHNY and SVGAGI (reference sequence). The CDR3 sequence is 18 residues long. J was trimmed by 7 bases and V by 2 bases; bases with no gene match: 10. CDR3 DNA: TGTGCCAGCAGTTACCTCCGACTAGCGGGGGGGCCGGGGAATGAGCAGTTCTTC. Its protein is CASSYLRLAGGPGNEQFF.

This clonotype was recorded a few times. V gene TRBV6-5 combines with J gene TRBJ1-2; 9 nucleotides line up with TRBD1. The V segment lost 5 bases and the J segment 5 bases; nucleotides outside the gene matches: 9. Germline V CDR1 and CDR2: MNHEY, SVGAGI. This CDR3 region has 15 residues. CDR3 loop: CASSTYRGLGYGYTF. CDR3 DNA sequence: TGTGCCAGCAGTACCTACAGGGGGCTAGGGTATGGCTACACCTTC.

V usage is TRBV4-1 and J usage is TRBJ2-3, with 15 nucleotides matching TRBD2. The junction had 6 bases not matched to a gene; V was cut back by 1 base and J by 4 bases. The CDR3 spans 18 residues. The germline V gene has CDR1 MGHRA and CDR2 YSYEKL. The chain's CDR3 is CASSQGTSGGAVSDTQYF. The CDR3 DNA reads TGCGCCAGCAGCCAAGGGACTAGCGGGGGGGCCGTCTCAGATACGCAGTATTTT.

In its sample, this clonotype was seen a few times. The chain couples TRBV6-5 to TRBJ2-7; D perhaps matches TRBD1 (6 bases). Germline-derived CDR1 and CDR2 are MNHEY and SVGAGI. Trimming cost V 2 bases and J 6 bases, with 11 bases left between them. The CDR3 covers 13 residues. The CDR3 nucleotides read TGTGCCAGCAGTTACAGGGGGAATGGCGAGCAGTACTTC. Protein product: CASSYRGNGEQYF.

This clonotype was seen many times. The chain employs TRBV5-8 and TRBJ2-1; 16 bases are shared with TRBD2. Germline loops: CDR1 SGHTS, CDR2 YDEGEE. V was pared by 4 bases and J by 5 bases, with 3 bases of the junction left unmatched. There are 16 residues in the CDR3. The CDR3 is CASSKGLAGGHNEQFF. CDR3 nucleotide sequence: TGTGCCAGCAGCAAGGGACTAGCGGGGGGGCACAATGAGCAGTTCTTC.

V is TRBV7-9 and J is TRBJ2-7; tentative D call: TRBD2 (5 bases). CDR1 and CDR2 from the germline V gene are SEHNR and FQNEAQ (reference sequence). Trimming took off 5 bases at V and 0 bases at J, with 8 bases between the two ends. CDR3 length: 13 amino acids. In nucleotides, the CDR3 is TGTGCCAGCAGCACCGGGGACTCCTACGAGCAGTACTTC. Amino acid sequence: CASSTGDSYEQYF. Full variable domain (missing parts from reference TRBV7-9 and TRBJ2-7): DTGVSQNPRHKITKRGQNVTFRCDPISEHNRLYWYRQTLGQGPEFLTYFQNEAQLEKSRLLSDRFSAERPKGSFSTLEIQRTEQGDSAMYLCASSTGDSYEQYFGPGTRLTVT.

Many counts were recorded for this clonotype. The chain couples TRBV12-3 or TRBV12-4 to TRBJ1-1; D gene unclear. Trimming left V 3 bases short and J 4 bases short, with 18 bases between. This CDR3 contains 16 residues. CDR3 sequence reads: CASSLKVPGGSTEAFF. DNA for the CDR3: TGTGCCAGCAGTTTGAAGGTTCCAGGCGGCTCCACTGAAGCTTTCTTT.

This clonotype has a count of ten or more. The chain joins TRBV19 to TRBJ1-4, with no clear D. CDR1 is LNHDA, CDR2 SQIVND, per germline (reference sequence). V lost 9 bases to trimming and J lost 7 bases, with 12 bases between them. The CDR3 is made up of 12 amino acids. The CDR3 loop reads CASERSAEKLFF. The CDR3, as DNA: TGTGCCAGCGAGAGGTCGGCTGAAAAACTGTTTTTT.

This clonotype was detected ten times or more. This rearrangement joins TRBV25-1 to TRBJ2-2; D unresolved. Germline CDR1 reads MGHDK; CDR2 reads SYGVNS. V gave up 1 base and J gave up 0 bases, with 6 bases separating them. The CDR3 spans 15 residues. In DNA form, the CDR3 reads TGTGCCAGCAGTGAATGGGCATCGAACACCGGGGAGCTGTTTTTT. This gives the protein CASSEWASNTGELFF.

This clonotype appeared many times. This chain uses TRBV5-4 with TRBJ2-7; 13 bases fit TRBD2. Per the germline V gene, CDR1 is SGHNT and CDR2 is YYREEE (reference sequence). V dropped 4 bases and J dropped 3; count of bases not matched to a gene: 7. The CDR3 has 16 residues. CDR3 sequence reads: CASSLPGLAGNYEQYF. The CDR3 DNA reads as TGTGCCAGCAGCCTACCGGGACTAGCGGGAAACTACGAGCAGTACTTC.